This record looks at one T cell receptor beta chain sequence and its context. The entry originates in a study of blood T cell repertoires in COVID-19. Germline V gene data show CDR1 as LNHDA and CDR2 as SQIVND (reference sequence). The CDR3 has 15 residues. With 0 bases clipped from V and 0 bases from J, the junction kept 0 bases outside the gene matches. Method: immunoSEQ multiplex PCR; TCRdb's copy keeps in-frame clones and lacks some. The sample has fewer than 70,000 clones, 70% to 90% seen once. This sequence was found in a woman aged 55-75 years with acute or convalescent COVID-19. V and J are TRBV19 and TRBJ2-3; 7 bases map to TRBD2. Sequenced: peripheral blood. In DNA form, the CDR3 reads TGTGCCAGTAGTATAGATAGCGGGAGCACAGATACGCAGTATTTT. It encodes CASSIDSGSTDTQYF.